This T cell receptor beta chain was sequenced in a study of T cells in lung cancer brain metastases. As concerns this clone: Antigen: not known.

Sequenced by immunoSEQ multiplex PCR; TCRdb stores in-frame clones only, minus some. The sample holds 1,500 to 2,500 clones, 75% to 90% seen once. The CDR3 has 15 residues. Germline CDR1 is LNHDA and CDR2 is SQIVND (reference sequence). J gave up 9 bases and V 7 bases, and 13 bases lay outside the gene matches. Points from the study as a whole: Unique productive clones were significantly fewer in brain metastases: median roughly 1,500 versus 4,600.

Specimen: tumor tissue from a brain metastasis. The chain combines TRBV19 with TRBJ2-2; 8 bases fit TRBD2. The sequence derives from a woman aged 45-59 years with non-small cell lung cancer that had spread to the brain. The DNA for the CDR3 is TGTGCCAGTATCCCGAAGGGCGGGAGGCACCGGGAGCTGTTTTTT. It specifies CASIPKGGRHRELFF.